This T cell receptor beta chain derives from a study of cytomegalovirus exposure and HLA in healthy donors. Study at large: The study's early data release held 80 million to 95 million unique TCRs from HLA-typed donors. Broader study findings: A later analysis showed TCR association rates differing by HLA locus, peaking at DRB1 and lowest at HLA-C. The later analysis indicated that the majority of CMV-associated TCR beta chains appeared HLA-restricted. Accounts indicate the classifier identified cytomegalovirus status with strong specificity and sensitivity.

V lost 1 base to trimming and J lost 12 bases, with 11 bases between them. The CDR3 consists of 12 residues. The germline V gene encodes CDR1 SGHDN and CDR2 FVKESK. The PCR contained 60 Vbeta and 13 Jbeta primers. TCRdb keeps only in-frame clones here, not all; method: immunoSEQ multiplex PCR. The table shows more than 140,000 clones, with over 70% occurring only once. Comments on this clone: Its antigen is still unknown.

Sequencing was performed on PBMCs. This TCR came from a man aged 25-45 years in good health and CMV-seropositive. The gene calls are TRBV14 and TRBJ2-3; no clear D. In DNA, the CDR3 is TGTGCCAGCAGCCAAGGACTCCTAGGACAGTATTTT. As protein: CASSQGLLGQYF.